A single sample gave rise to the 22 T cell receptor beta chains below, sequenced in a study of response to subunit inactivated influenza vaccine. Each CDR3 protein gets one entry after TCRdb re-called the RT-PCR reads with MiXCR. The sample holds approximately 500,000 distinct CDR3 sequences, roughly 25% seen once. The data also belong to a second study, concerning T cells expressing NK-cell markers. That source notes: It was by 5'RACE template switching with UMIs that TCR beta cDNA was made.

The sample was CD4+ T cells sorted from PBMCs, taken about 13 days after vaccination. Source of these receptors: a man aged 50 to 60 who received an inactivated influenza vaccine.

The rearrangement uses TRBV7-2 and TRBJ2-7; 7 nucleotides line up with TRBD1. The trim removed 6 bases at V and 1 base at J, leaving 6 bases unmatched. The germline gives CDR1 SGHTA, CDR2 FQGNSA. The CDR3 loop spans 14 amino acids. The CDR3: CASRTAGGSYEQYF. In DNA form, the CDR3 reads TGTGCCAGCAGGACGGCAGGGGGATCCTACGAGCAGTACTTC.

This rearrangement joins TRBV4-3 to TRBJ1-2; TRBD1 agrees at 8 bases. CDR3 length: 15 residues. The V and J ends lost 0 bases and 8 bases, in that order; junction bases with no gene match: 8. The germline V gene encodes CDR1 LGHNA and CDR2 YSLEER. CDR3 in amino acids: CASSQEGQGSGGYTF. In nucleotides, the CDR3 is TGCGCCAGCAGCCAAGAAGGACAGGGCAGCGGCGGCTACACCTTC.

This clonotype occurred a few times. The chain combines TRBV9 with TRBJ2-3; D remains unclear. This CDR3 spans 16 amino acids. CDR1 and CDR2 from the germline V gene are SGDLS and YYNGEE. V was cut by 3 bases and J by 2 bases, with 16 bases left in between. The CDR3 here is CASSDTGPRPTDTQYF. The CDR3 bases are TGTGCCAGCAGCGACACCGGGCCCCGGCCCACAGATACGCAGTATTTT.

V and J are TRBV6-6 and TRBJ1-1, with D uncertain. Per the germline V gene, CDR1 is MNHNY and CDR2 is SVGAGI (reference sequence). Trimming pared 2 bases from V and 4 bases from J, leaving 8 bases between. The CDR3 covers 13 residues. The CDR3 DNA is TGTGCCAGCAGTTACAATCAGGCCACTGAAGCTTTCTTT. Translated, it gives CASSYNQATEAFF.

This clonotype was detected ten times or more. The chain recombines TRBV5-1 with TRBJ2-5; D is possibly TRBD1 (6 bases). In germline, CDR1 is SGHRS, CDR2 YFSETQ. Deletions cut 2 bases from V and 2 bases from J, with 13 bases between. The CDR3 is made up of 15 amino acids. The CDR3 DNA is TGCGCCAGCAGCTTAGCGCGGACAGATCAAGAGACCCAGTACTTC. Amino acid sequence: CASSLARTDQETQYF. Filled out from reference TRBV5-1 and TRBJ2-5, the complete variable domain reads KAGVTQTPRYLIKTRGQQVTLSCSPISGHRSVSWYQQTPGQGLQFLFEYFSETQRNKGNFPGRFSGRQFSNSRSEMNVSTLELGDSALYLCASSLARTDQETQYFGPGTRLLVL.

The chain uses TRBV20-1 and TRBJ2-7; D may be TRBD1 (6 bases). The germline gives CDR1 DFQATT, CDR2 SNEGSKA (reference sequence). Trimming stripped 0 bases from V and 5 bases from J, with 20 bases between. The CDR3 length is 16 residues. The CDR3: CSARDFASSGVNEQYF. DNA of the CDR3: TGCAGTGCTAGAGACTTCGCCTCATCAGGGGTCAACGAGCAGTACTTC.

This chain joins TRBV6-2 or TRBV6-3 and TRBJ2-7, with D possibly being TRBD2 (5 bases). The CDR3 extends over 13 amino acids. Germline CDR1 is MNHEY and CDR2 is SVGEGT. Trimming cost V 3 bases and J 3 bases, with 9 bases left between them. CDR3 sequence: CASSYDAGYEQYF. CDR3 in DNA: TGTGCCAGCAGTTATGACGCGGGCTACGAGCAGTACTTC.

The CDR3 reads CASSPLDISYNEQFF. In nucleotides, the CDR3 is TGTGCCAGCTCACCACTGGACATTTCCTACAATGAGCAGTTCTTC. V usage is TRBV18 and J usage is TRBJ2-1, with D perhaps TRBD1 (5 bases). The CDR3 consists of 15 residues. Germline values: CDR1 KGHSH, CDR2 LQKENI. V lost 1 base and J lost 1, with 8 bases in between. Full variable domain (remainder filled in from reference TRBV18 and TRBJ2-1): NAGVMQNPRHLVRRRGQEARLRCSPMKGHSHVYWYRQLPEEGLKFMVYLQKENIIDESGMPKERFSAEFPKEGPSILRIQQVVRGDSAAYFCASSPLDISYNEQFFGPGTRLTVL.

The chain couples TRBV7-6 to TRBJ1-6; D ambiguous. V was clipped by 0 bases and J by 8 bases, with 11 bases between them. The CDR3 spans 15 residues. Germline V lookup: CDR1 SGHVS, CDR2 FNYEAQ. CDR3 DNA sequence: TGTGCCAGCAGCTTAGCCGTGGGATTGTATTCACCCCTCCACTTT. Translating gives CASSLAVGLYSPLHF.

This chain's CDR3 is CASSPETRSSYNEQFF. CDR3 in DNA: TGCGCCAGCAGCCCAGAGACCAGAAGCTCCTACAATGAGCAGTTCTTC. This chain joins TRBV5-1 and TRBJ2-1; D is unresolved. V lost 4 bases and J lost 0, with 14 bases in between. Germline values: CDR1 SGHRS, CDR2 YFSETQ. The CDR3 has 16 amino acids.

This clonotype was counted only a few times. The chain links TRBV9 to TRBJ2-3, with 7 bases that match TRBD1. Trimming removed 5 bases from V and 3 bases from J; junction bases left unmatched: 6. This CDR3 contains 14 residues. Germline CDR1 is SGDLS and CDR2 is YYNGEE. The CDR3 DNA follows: TGTGCCAGCAGTGTCAGGGGGAGTACAGATACGCAGTATTTT. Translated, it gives CASSVRGSTDTQYF.

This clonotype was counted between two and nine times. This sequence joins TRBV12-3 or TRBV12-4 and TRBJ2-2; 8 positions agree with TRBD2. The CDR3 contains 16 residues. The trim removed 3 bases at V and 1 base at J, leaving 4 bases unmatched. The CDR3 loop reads CASSFTLAGNTGELFF. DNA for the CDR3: TGTGCCAGCAGTTTTACCCTAGCGGGGAACACCGGGGAGCTGTTTTTT.

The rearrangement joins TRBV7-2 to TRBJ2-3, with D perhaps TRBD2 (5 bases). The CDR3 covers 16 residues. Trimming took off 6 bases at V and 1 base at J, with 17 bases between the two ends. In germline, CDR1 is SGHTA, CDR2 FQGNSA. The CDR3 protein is CASRLSPQAGTDTQYF. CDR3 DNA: TGTGCCAGCAGACTTAGCCCCCAAGCGGGCACAGATACGCAGTATTTT.

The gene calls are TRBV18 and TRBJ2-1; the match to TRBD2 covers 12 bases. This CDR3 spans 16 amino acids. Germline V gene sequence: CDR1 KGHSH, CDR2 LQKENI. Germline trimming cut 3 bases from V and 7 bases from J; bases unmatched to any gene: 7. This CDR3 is CASSPNTGTSGNEQFF. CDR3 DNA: TGTGCCAGCTCACCTAATACCGGGACTAGCGGGAATGAGCAGTTCTTC. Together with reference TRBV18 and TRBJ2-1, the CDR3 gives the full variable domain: NAGVMQNPRHLVRRRGQEARLRCSPMKGHSHVYWYRQLPEEGLKFMVYLQKENIIDESGMPKERFSAEFPKEGPSILRIQQVVRGDSAAYFCASSPNTGTSGNEQFFGPGTRLTVL.

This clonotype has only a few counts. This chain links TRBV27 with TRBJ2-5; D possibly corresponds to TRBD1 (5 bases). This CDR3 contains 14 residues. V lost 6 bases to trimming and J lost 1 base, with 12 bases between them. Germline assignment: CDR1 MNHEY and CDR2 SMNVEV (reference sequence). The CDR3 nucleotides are TGTGCCAGCAGCTACAGGTACACCCAAGAGACCCAGTACTTC. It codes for CASSYRYTQETQYF.

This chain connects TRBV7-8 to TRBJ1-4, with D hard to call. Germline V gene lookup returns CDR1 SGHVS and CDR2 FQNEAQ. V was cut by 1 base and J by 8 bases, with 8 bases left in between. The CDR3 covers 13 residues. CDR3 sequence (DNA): TGTGCCAGCAGCTTAGGACGGAAGGAAAAACTGTTTTTT. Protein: CASSLGRKEKLFF.

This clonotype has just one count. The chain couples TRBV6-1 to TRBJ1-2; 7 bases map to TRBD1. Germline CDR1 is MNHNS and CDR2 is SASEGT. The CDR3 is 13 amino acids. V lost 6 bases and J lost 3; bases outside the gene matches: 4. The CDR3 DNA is TGTGCCAGCAGAGGGACAGTTCACTATGGCTACACCTTC. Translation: CASRGTVHYGYTF.

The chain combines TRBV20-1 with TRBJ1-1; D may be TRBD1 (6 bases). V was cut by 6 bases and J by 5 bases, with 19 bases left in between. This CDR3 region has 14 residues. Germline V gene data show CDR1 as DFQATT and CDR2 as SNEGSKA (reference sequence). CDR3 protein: CSAVQGGPRTEAFF. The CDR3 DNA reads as TGCAGTGCCGTACAGGGTGGCCCGAGGACTGAAGCTTTCTTT.

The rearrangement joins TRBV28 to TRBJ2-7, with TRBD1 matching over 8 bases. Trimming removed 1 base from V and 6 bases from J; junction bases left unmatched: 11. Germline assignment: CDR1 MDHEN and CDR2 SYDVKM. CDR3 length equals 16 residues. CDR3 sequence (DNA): TGTGCCAGCAGTTTATCCTGGGACAGGCACTCACCCGAGCAGTACTTC. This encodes CASSLSWDRHSPEQYF.

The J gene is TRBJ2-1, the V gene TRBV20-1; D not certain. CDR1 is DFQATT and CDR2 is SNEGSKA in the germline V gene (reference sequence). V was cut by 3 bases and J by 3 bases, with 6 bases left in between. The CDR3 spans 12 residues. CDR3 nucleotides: TGCAGTGCTAGGCCGAGCTACAATGAGCAGTTCTTC. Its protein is CSARPSYNEQFF.

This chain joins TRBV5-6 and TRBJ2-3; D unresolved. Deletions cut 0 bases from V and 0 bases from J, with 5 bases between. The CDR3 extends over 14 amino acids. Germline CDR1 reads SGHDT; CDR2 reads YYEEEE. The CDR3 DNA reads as TGTGCCAGCAGCTTGGTGTTGAGCACAGATACGCAGTATTTT. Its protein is CASSLVLSTDTQYF.

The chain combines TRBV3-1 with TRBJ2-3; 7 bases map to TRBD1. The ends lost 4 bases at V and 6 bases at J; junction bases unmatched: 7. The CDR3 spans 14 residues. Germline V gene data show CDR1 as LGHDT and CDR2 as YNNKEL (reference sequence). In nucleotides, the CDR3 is TGTGCCAGCAGCCTGAGGGGGCCGGGGGATACGCAGTATTTT. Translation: CASSLRGPGDTQYF.